A selection of T cell receptor beta chains follows, all from one sample in a study of chemoradiotherapy in HPV16-positive cancers. The repertoire was sequenced with immunoSEQ multiplex PCR; TCRdb's copy has only in-frame clones and lacks some. The sample lists approximately 1,600 clones; approximately 80% were seen once. Source: tumor tissue, taken from a patient who underwent chemoradiotherapy. The source is a human donor with HPV-associated anogenital cancer. Both conserved end residues are part of each CDR3. D genes are given only for firm matches. The size entry is marked missing in some rows and otherwise reads once, few, many or a size class.

j_gene: TRBJ1-1; abundance: -; v_gene: TRBV27; d_gene: TRBD1; CDR3aa: CASSVDREGTEAFF; CDR3nt: TGTGCCAGCAGTGTAGACAGGGAAGGAACTGAAGCTTTCTTT
j_gene: TRBJ2-1; abundance: -; v_gene: TRBV7-2; d_gene: TRBD2; CDR3aa: CASSLARSGGSNEQFF; CDR3nt: TGTGCCAGCAGCTTAGCGCGTAGCGGGGGAAGCAATGAGCAGTTCTTC
j_gene: TRBJ1-5; abundance: -; v_gene: TRBV2; d_gene: -; CDR3aa: CASSEGGVGNQPQHF; CDR3nt: TGTGCCAGCAGTGAAGGGGGCGTAGGCAATCAGCCCCAGCATTTT
j_gene: TRBJ1-2; abundance: -; v_gene: TRBV7-9; d_gene: -; CDR3aa: CASSKLQGRYGYTF; CDR3nt: TGTGCCAGCAGCAAGCTACAGGGCCGCTATGGCTACACCTTC
j_gene: TRBJ1-5; abundance: few; v_gene: TRBV10-3; d_gene: -; CDR3aa: CAISPAGGINQPQHF; CDR3nt: TGTGCCATCAGCCCAGCTGGAGGGATTAATCAGCCCCAGCATTTT
j_gene: TRBJ1-4; abundance: -; v_gene: TRBV14; d_gene: TRBD1; CDR3aa: CASSPRTGANEKLFF; CDR3nt: TGTGCCAGCAGCCCACGGACAGGGGCTAATGAAAAACTGTTTTTT
j_gene: TRBJ2-2; abundance: -; v_gene: TRBV28; d_gene: TRBD1; CDR3aa: CASSSLTGQGFTGELFF; CDR3nt: TGTGCCAGCAGTTCCCTAACTGGACAGGGATTCACCGGGGAGCTGTTTTTT
j_gene: TRBJ1-2; abundance: -; v_gene: TRBV19; d_gene: -; CDR3aa: CASSIGEIYGYTF; CDR3nt: TGTGCCAGTAGTATTGGGGAGATCTATGGCTACACCTTC
j_gene: TRBJ1-1; abundance: -; v_gene: TRBV7-8; d_gene: TRBD1; CDR3aa: CASSLAGTGGSAFF; CDR3nt: TGTGCCAGCAGCTTAGCCGGGACAGGTGGGTCGGCTTTCTTT
j_gene: TRBJ2-1; abundance: few; v_gene: TRBV28; d_gene: -; CDR3aa: CASSPAGPKLGNEQFF; CDR3nt: TGTGCCAGCAGTCCAGCCGGGCCTAAACTGGGCAATGAGCAGTTCTTC
j_gene: TRBJ1-5; abundance: -; v_gene: TRBV12-2; d_gene: -; CDR3aa: CASRRGSHSNQPQHF; CDR3nt: TGTGCAAGTCGCAGGGGGTCCCATAGCAATCAGCCCCAGCATTTT
j_gene: TRBJ2-5; abundance: -; v_gene: TRBV7-9; d_gene: TRBD2; CDR3aa: CASSVGGISGSSIQYF; CDR3nt: TGTGCCAGCAGCGTCGGAGGAATTAGCGGGAGTAGTATCCAGTACTTC
j_gene: TRBJ2-7; abundance: -; v_gene: TRBV15; d_gene: -; CDR3aa: CATSRALSGIQAYEQYF; CDR3nt: TGTGCCACCAGCAGAGCTCTATCCGGGATCCAGGCCTACGAGCAGTACTTC
j_gene: TRBJ2-1; abundance: few; v_gene: TRBV18; d_gene: TRBD2; CDR3aa: CASTGSGREQFF; CDR3nt: TGTGCCAGCACCGGGAGCGGGAGGGAGCAGTTCTTC
j_gene: TRBJ1-5; abundance: -; v_gene: TRBV27; d_gene: -; CDR3aa: CASSPLSNQPQHF; CDR3nt: TGTGCCAGCAGTCCTTTATCTAATCAGCCCCAGCATTTT
j_gene: TRBJ2-2; abundance: -; v_gene: TRBV4-2; d_gene: TRBD2; CDR3aa: CASSRESPSGGAVGELFF; CDR3nt: TGTGCCAGCAGCCGAGAAAGTCCTAGCGGGGGGGCAGTCGGGGAGCTGTTTTTT
j_gene: TRBJ1-1; abundance: few; v_gene: TRBV7-9; d_gene: -; CDR3aa: CASRVGAEAFF; CDR3nt: TGTGCCAGCAGGGTTGGGGCTGAAGCTTTCTTT
j_gene: TRBJ1-1; abundance: few; v_gene: TRBV5-5; d_gene: -; CDR3aa: CASSLDLGAEAFF; CDR3nt: TGTGCCAGCAGCTTGGATTTGGGGGCTGAAGCTTTCTTT
j_gene: TRBJ2-5; abundance: -; v_gene: TRBV4-1; d_gene: TRBD2; CDR3aa: CASSQYGASGRETQYF; CDR3nt: TGCGCCAGCAGCCAGTATGGGGCTAGCGGGAGAGAGACCCAGTACTTC
j_gene: TRBJ1-1; abundance: -; v_gene: TRBV5-8; d_gene: -; CDR3aa: CASSLFYGSEAFF; CDR3nt: TGTGCCAGCAGCTTGTTTTATGGAAGTGAAGCTTTCTTT
j_gene: TRBJ2-1; abundance: few; v_gene: TRBV29-1; d_gene: TRBD2; CDR3aa: CSGLAGGLNNEQFF; CDR3nt: TGCAGCGGTTTAGCGGGAGGGCTAAACAATGAGCAGTTCTTC
j_gene: TRBJ1-1; abundance: few; v_gene: TRBV5-1; d_gene: TRBD1; CDR3aa: CASSQGAYTEAFF; CDR3nt: TGCGCCAGCAGTCAGGGGGCCTACACTGAAGCTTTCTTT
j_gene: TRBJ1-5; abundance: -; v_gene: TRBV5-5; d_gene: -; CDR3aa: CASSLGFRGDQPQHF; CDR3nt: TGTGCCAGCAGCTTAGGTTTCAGGGGCGACCAGCCCCAGCATTTT
j_gene: TRBJ1-2; abundance: -; v_gene: TRBV20-1; d_gene: -; CDR3aa: CSATGNYGYTF; CDR3nt: TGCAGTGCTACAGGGAACTATGGCTACACCTTC
j_gene: TRBJ1-2; abundance: -; v_gene: TRBV7-9; d_gene: -; CDR3aa: CASSSFMGGYTF; CDR3nt: TGTGCCAGCAGCTCATTCATGGGGGGCTACACCTTC
j_gene: TRBJ2-5; abundance: -; v_gene: TRBV11-2; d_gene: TRBD1; CDR3aa: CASRTWTGGPDQETQYF; CDR3nt: TGTGCCAGCAGAACCTGGACAGGGGGCCCCGACCAAGAGACCCAGTACTTC
j_gene: TRBJ2-5; abundance: -; v_gene: TRBV10-3; d_gene: TRBD1; CDR3aa: CAISESIAGGQETQYF; CDR3nt: TGTGCCATCAGTGAGTCGATTGCAGGGGGCCAAGAGACCCAGTACTTC
j_gene: TRBJ2-7; abundance: -; v_gene: TRBV27; d_gene: -; CDR3aa: CASSFVIQDTFYEQYF; CDR3nt: TGTGCCAGCAGTTTCGTGATACAGGACACCTTCTACGAGCAGTACTTC
j_gene: TRBJ1-5; abundance: -; v_gene: TRBV25-1; d_gene: TRBD1; CDR3aa: CASSGPGQGLNQPQHF; CDR3nt: TGTGCCAGCAGTGGACCGGGACAGGGATTGAATCAGCCCCAGCATTTT
j_gene: TRBJ2-3; abundance: -; v_gene: TRBV19; d_gene: TRBD1; CDR3aa: CASSFSGQGNTDTQYF; CDR3nt: TGTGCCAGTAGTTTCTCGGGACAGGGAAACACAGATACGCAGTATTTT
j_gene: TRBJ1-4; abundance: -; v_gene: TRBV7-9; d_gene: -; CDR3aa: CASSLAAGGGRREKLFF; CDR3nt: TGTGCCAGCAGCTTAGCCGCGGGCGGGGGGCGCCGGGAAAAACTGTTTTTT
j_gene: TRBJ1-6; abundance: large; v_gene: TRBV6-1; d_gene: TRBD1; CDR3aa: CASTRGQVYNSPLHF; CDR3nt: TGTGCCAGCACCCGAGGACAGGTCTATAATTCACCCCTCCACTTT
j_gene: TRBJ1-1; abundance: -; v_gene: TRBV10-3; d_gene: -; CDR3aa: CAISDPGGSGGPQGTEAFF; CDR3nt: TGTGCCATCAGTGACCCCGGAGGTTCCGGGGGCCCCCAGGGGACTGAAGCTTTCTTT
j_gene: TRBJ2-2; abundance: once; v_gene: TRBV7-2; d_gene: -; CDR3aa: CASSLLSLGAGELFF; CDR3nt: TGTGCCAGCAGCTTACTATCTCTGGGCGCCGGGGAGCTGTTTTTT
j_gene: TRBJ2-4; abundance: -; v_gene: TRBV7-8; d_gene: -; CDR3aa: CASSLSGTESNKNIQYF; CDR3nt: TGTGCCAGCAGCTTAAGCGGGACAGAAAGCAACAAAAACATTCAGTACTTC
j_gene: TRBJ1-5; abundance: -; v_gene: TRBV7-2; d_gene: -; CDR3aa: CASSSQGWGDQPQHF; CDR3nt: TGTGCCAGCAGCTCACAGGGTTGGGGGGATCAGCCCCAGCATTTT
j_gene: TRBJ1-6; abundance: -; v_gene: TRBV5-6; d_gene: TRBD1; CDR3aa: CASSIPGQNSPLHF; CDR3nt: TGTGCCAGCAGCATACCGGGACAGAATTCACCCCTCCACTTT
j_gene: TRBJ2-1; abundance: -; v_gene: TRBV29-1; d_gene: TRBD2; CDR3aa: CSVQALAGNEQFF; CDR3nt: TGCAGCGTTCAGGCCTTAGCGGGCAATGAGCAGTTCTTC
j_gene: TRBJ2-1; abundance: -; v_gene: TRBV9; d_gene: TRBD2; CDR3aa: CASSVSGGANEQFF; CDR3nt: TGTGCCAGCAGCGTTAGCGGGGGGGCCAATGAGCAGTTCTTC
j_gene: TRBJ1-2; abundance: once; v_gene: TRBV7-9; d_gene: -; CDR3aa: CASSGYTNYGYTF; CDR3nt: TGTGCCAGCAGCGGATACACTAACTATGGCTACACCTTC
j_gene: TRBJ1-2; abundance: -; v_gene: TRBV2; d_gene: -; CDR3aa: CASSEGQPYRYTF; CDR3nt: TGTGCCAGCAGTGAAGGACAGCCATATCGCTACACCTTC
j_gene: TRBJ2-3; abundance: few; v_gene: TRBV7-8; d_gene: -; CDR3aa: CASSTAGGTDTQYF; CDR3nt: TGTGCCAGCAGCACGGCCGGGGGCACAGATACGCAGTATTTT
j_gene: TRBJ1-2; abundance: once; v_gene: TRBV11-3; d_gene: -; CDR3aa: CASSLAVQGGYTF; CDR3nt: TGTGCCAGCAGCTTAGCGGTCCAGGGGGGCTACACCTTC
j_gene: TRBJ2-1; abundance: -; v_gene: TRBV5-5; d_gene: TRBD2; CDR3aa: CASSPGGGYNEQFF; CDR3nt: TGTGCCAGCAGCCCCGGGGGGGGTTACAATGAGCAGTTCTTC
j_gene: TRBJ1-1; abundance: -; v_gene: TRBV6-5; d_gene: TRBD1; CDR3aa: CASSRPAGGNTEAFF; CDR3nt: TGTGCCAGCAGCCGACCGGCAGGGGGGAACACTGAAGCTTTCTTT
j_gene: TRBJ1-6; abundance: few; v_gene: TRBV10-3; d_gene: -; CDR3aa: CAISENDGLTNSPLHF; CDR3nt: TGTGCCATCAGTGAGAACGACGGACTGACTAATTCACCCCTCCACTTT
j_gene: TRBJ2-1; abundance: -; v_gene: TRBV5-6; d_gene: TRBD1; CDR3aa: CASSLVAQGAVNEQFF; CDR3nt: TGTGCCAGCAGCTTGGTAGCACAGGGGGCAGTCAATGAGCAGTTCTTC
j_gene: TRBJ1-6; abundance: -; v_gene: TRBV2; d_gene: -; CDR3aa: CASSENNSPLHF; CDR3nt: TGTGCCAGCAGTGAAAATAATTCACCCCTCCACTTT
j_gene: TRBJ2-2; abundance: -; v_gene: TRBV5-1; d_gene: -; CDR3aa: CASSFQAGTNTGELFF; CDR3nt: TGCGCCAGCAGCTTCCAAGCCGGGACGAACACCGGGGAGCTGTTTTTT